The following is a T cell receptor (beta chain) sequence with its context. The target antigen is unknown. Germline V gives CDR1 MNHEY, CDR2 SMNVEV (reference sequence). Trimming shortened V by 0 bases and J by 1 base, and 9 bases separated the two germline ends. The CDR3 has 15 amino acids. This sample was included in a study of T-cell reconstitution after alpha-beta-depleted transplantation in children. Study conclusions and caveats: Surviving recipient cells, namely T cells and thymic progenitors, were the source of high day-60 TCRbeta diversity in some patients.

Using unique molecular identifiers, the investigators prepared the TCRbeta library. TCRdb recomputed calls from the PCR reads with MiXCR, one row per CDR3 protein. The sample has roughly 500,000 distinct CDR3 sequences, over 9.5% seen once; the top ten hold roughly 2%. The sample consisted of PBMCs, taken before TCRalphabeta/CD19-depleted stem cell transplant. The rearrangement links TRBV27 to TRBJ2-5; D remains ambiguous. This receptor was taken from a child aged 2 to 10 with inherited bone marrow failure, due to receive a stem cell transplant. The DNA for the CDR3 is TGTGCCAGCAGTTTATCGGCAGCCACCCAAGAGACCCAGTACTTC. As protein: CASSLSAATQETQYF.